The source of this T cell receptor beta chain is a study of cytomegalovirus exposure and HLA in healthy donors. A single count supports this clone. The PCR employed 60 Vbeta primers together with 13 Jbeta primers. The data were produced by immunoSEQ multiplex PCR, yet TCRdb's version contains in-frame clones alone and is incomplete. This table holds approximately 130,000 clones, around 85% found once. Trimming took 4 bases from V and 6 from J, leaving 6 bases between them. Germline values: CDR1 SGHDN, CDR2 FVKESK. The CDR3 runs to 12 residues. This clonotype originated in a boy younger than 18 in good health and CMV-seronegative. The specimen sequenced was PBMCs. The chain is built from TRBV14 and TRBJ2-2; D is possibly TRBD1 (5 bases). Here the CDR3 reads CASSLGAGELFF. Here the CDR3 DNA reads TGTGCCAGCAGCCTAGGGGCCGGGGAGCTGTTTTTT. Looking up the rest from reference TRBV14 and TRBJ2-2 gives the full variable domain: EAGVTQFPSHSVIEKGQTVTLRCDPISGHDNLYWYRRVMGKEIKFLLHFVKESKQDESGMPNNRFLAERTGGTYSTLKVQPAELEDSGVYFCASSLGAGELFFGEGSRLTVL.